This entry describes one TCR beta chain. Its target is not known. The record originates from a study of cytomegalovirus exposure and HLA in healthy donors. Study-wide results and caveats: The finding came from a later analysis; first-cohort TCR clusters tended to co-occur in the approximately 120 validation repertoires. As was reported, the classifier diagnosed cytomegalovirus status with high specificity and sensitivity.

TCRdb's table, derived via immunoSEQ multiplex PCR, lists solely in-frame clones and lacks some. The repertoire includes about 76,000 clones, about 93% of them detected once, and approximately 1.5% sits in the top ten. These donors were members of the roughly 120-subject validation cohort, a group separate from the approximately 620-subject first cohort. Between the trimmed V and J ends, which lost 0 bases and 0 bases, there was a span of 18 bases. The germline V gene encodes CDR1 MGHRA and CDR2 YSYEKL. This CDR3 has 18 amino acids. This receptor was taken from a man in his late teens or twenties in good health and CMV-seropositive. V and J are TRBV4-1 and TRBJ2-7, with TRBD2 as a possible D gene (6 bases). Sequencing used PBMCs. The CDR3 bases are TGCGCCAGCAGCCAAGATAGGAGGGGAGGCCGCCTCTCCTACGAGCAGTACTTC. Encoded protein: CASSQDRRGGRLSYEQYF.